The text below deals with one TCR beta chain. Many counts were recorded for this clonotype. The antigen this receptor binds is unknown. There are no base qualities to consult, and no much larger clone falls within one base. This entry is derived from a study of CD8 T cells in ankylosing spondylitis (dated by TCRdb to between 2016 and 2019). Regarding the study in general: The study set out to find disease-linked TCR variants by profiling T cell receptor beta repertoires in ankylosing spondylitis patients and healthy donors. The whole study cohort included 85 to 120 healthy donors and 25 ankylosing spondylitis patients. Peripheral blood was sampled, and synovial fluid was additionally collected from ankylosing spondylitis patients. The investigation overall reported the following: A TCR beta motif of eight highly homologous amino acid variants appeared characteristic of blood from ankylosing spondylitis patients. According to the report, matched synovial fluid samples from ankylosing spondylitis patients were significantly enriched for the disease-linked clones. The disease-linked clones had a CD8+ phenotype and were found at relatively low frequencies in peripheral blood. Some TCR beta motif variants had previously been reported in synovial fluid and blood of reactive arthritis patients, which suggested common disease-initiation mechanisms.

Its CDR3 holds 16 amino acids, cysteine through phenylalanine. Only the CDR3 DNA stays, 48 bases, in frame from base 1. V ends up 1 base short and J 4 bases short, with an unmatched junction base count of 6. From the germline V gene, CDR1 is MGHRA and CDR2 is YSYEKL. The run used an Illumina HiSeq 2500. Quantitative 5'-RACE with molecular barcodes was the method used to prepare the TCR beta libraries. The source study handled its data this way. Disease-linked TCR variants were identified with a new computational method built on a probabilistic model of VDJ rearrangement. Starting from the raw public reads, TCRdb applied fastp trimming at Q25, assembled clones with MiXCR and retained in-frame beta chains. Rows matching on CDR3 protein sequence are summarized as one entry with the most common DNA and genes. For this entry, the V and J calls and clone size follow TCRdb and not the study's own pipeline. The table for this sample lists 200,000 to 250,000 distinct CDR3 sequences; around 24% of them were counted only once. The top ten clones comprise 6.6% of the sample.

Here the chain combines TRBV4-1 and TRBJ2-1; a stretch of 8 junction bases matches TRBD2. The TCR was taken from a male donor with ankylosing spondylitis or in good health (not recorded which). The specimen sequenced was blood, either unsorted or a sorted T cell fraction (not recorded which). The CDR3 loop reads CASSQGGAGGYNEQFF. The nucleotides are TGCGCCAGCAGCCAAGGTGGGGCGGGAGGTTACAATGAGCAGTTCTTC.